The sequence of this TCR beta chain was determined in a study of brain T cells in children with intractable seizures. Here immunoSEQ multiplex PCR was the method, and the copy in TCRdb shows in-frame clones only, minus some. The sample contains 110,000 or so clones, 90% to 95% of which appear only once. CDR3 size: 15 residues. V dropped 0 bases and J dropped 4 bases, with 13 bases sitting between them. CDR1 and CDR2 from the germline V gene are SGHAT and FQNNGV. The sequenced cases were selected for having the highest brain T cell transcript signatures. Patients received at least one anti-epileptic drug before surgery. Overall study results and limits: Patients' HCMV serostatus was unknown; virus specificity rests on CDR3 similarity alone. Pre-surgery blood may have been undersampled, hiding some clones.

The table lists this clone with a few counts. Its antigen remains unknown. The chain uses TRBV11-2 and TRBJ2-7; D gene ambiguous. The TCR was taken from a boy younger than two with hemimegalencephaly and intractable seizures. Here the sequenced sample was peripheral blood, taken at surgery. In DNA form, the CDR3 reads TGTGCCAGCAGCTTAGATGATAGTAGTGCATACGAGCAGTACTTC. It codes for CASSLDDSSAYEQYF. The complete variable domain, with remaining parts taken from reference TRBV11-2 and TRBJ2-7, reads EAGVAQSPRYKIIEKRQSVAFWCNPISGHATLYWYQQILGQGPKLLIQFQNNGVVDDSQLPKDRFSAERLKGVDSTLKIQPAKLEDSAVYLCASSLDDSSAYEQYFGPGTRLTVT.